The sequence of this T cell receptor beta chain was determined in a study of neoadjuvant anti-PD-1 for oral cavity cancer (dated by TCRdb to the early 2020s). Study-wide context: Three to four biweekly doses of nivolumab at 3 mg/kg were mostly administered to patients before curative-intent surgical resection. Patients without progression received a fourth nivolumab dose around day 43 and underwent definitive surgical resection on days 50-56. Responders were defined as patients with complete response, partial response or stable disease by RECIST 1.1; non-responders were defined as patients with progression. The parent correlative cohort had 12 to 13 patients and a response rate of approximately 30%.

For deep sequencing, each PBMC sample was run in six replicates, with libraries mostly built from 400 to 500 ng of input genomic DNA. The immunoSEQ hsTCRbeta kit was used to prepare TCRbeta libraries according to the manufacturer's instructions. Sequencing of the completed libraries took place using an Illumina NovaSeq 6000 S4 flow cell after they had been pooled to approximately 2.8 nM. In the paper's pipeline: The immunoSEQ Analyzer was used for raw data preprocessing and quality control. The analysis was limited to productive rearrangements, and each clonotype was defined by a unique CDR3 amino acid sequence. Repertoire clonality was estimated as the Gini-Simpson index, computed with the R package tcR. Student's t test was used to compare Gini indices, and Pearson correlation was used to assess associations with tumor size change. The table comes from immuneACCESS by way of TCRdb, which keeps in-frame sequences with V and J called. Part of the clones is missing from these tables; in studies checked, under half for an unresolved V gene and the rest for unknown reasons. V and J calls plus clone size are reproduced from that table; the DNA served to infer D and trimming. In this sample the table shows approximately 16,000 clones, 55% to 70% of which occur a single time. The top ten hold over 2% of the sample.

This specimen's time point label, per the study, means: before neoadjuvant nivolumab. The patients had newly diagnosed stage II-IVA oral cavity squamous cell carcinoma and had not received any prior systemic or radiation treatment. The cohort consisted of patients with HPV-negative, locally advanced oral cavity squamous cell carcinoma. Peripheral blood mononuclear cells were analyzed directly and were not maintained or expanded in culture. Samples were obtained from a longitudinal correlative study of a single-arm phase II trial of neoadjuvant nivolumab in oral cavity squamous cell carcinoma. Genomic DNA-based TCRbeta sequencing was performed on subject-matched pre- and post-treatment PBMCs and tumors from three responders and three non-responders. Peripheral blood mononuclear cells were collected before nivolumab treatment and were collected again after treatment, at the time of surgery. The Maxwell RSC DNA from Cells kit was used to extract genomic DNA from PBMCs.

Based on the germline V gene, the CDR1 and CDR2 sequences are SGHDN and FVKESK. Reading from cysteine to phenylalanine, the CDR3 counts 13 amino acids. Only the CDR3 part of the read is kept: 39 bases, read in frame from the first base. V and J lose 4 bases and 2 bases, and a span of 9 bases separates them. As concerns this clone: The specificity of this receptor is unknown. Base qualities are not provided; no much larger clone lies one nucleotide away.

Beyond this particular receptor, the publication reports: After neoadjuvant nivolumab, T cell clonality (Gini index) in PBMCs was significantly higher in non-responders than in responders. Only three patients per response group were included in the TCR analyses, and the authors called for validation in larger cohorts. Higher pretreatment blood Treg/Th17 ratios correlated with higher pretreatment blood TCRbeta clonality and lower post-treatment tumor TCRbeta clonality.

This receptor was obtained from a person aged 35-79 years with oral cavity squamous cell carcinoma. This specimen was PBMCs, taken before nivolumab (anti-PD-1) treatment. The rearrangement combines TRBV14 with TRBJ2-7, with an unclear D gene assignment. CDR3 protein: CASSPRRTYEQYF. The DNA sequence is as follows: TGTGCCAGCAGCCCCCGACGGACCTACGAGCAGTACTTC.